Listed here are 3 T cell receptor beta chains from one sample, sequenced in a study of cytotoxic CD8 clonotypes in ibrutinib-treated CLL. Repertoires were generated with immunoSEQ multiplex PCR, while TCRdb's copy carries only in-frame clones and drops some. The table lists about 200,000 clones, around 70% of them singletons. Sample: PBMCs, taken after 12 months of ibrutinib treatment. The receptor source for this set is a human donor with chronic lymphocytic leukemia.

The rearrangement links TRBV7-8 to TRBJ2-7; 7 nucleotides agree with TRBD2. With V trimmed by 4 bases and J by 1 base, 4 bases remained unmatched. This CDR3 region has 14 residues. In germline, CDR1 is SGHVS, CDR2 FQNEAQ. CDR3 residues: CASSSGGLSYEQYF. CDR3 DNA: TGTGCCAGCAGCTCGGGGGGATTATCCTACGAGCAGTACTTC.

This clone was counted once. The chain employs TRBV18 and TRBJ1-1; D is possibly TRBD1 (5 bases). The CDR3 runs to 13 residues. The V gene's germline CDR1 is KGHSH and CDR2 LQKENI. V lost 4 bases to trimming and J lost 1 base, with 7 bases between them. The CDR3 DNA follows: TGTGCCAGCTCACGGGGACCGAACACTGAAGCTTTCTTT. This sequence encodes CASSRGPNTEAFF.

V usage is TRBV6-5 and J usage is TRBJ1-4; no firm D call. CDR1 and CDR2 from the germline V gene are MNHEY and SVGAGI. V lost 8 bases and J 2 bases, leaving 12 bases between the germline ends. CDR3 length equals 14 residues. The CDR3 is CASASGSTNEKLFF. For the CDR3, the DNA is TGTGCCAGCGCTTCCGGGAGCACTAATGAAAAACTGTTTTTT.